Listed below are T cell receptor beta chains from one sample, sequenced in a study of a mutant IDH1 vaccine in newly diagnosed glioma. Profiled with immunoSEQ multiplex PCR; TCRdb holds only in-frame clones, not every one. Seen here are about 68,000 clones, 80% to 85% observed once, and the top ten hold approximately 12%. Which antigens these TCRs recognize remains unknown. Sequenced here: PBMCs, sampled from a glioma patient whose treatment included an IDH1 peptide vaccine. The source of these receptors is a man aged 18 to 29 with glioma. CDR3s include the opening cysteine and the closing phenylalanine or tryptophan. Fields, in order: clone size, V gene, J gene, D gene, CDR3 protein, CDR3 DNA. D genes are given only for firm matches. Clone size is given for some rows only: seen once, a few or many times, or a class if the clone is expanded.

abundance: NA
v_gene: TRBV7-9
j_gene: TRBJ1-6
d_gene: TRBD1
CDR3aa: CASSWDRPGNSPLHF
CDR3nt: TGTGCCAGCAGCTGGGACAGGCCCGGGAATTCACCCCTCCACTTT

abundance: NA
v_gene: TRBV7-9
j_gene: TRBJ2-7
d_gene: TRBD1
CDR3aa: CASSPRTGSYEQYF
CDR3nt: TGTGCCAGCAGCCCTCGGACAGGGTCCTACGAGCAGTACTTC

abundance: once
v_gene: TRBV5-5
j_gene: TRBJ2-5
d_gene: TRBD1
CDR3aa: CASETGETQYF
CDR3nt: TGTGCCAGCGAGACAGGGGAGACCCAGTACTTC

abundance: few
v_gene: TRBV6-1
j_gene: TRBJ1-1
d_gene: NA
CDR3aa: CASRRQDWSEAFF
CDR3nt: TGTGCCAGCAGGCGACAGGATTGGTCTGAAGCTTTCTTT

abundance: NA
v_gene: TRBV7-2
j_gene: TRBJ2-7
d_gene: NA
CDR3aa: CASSLTGGYFYEQYF
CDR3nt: TGTGCCAGCAGCCTAACCGGGGGTTATTTCTACGAGCAGTACTTC

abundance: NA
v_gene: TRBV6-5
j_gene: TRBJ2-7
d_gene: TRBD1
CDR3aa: CASSRDRSSYEQYF
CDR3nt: TGTGCCAGCAGCCGGGACAGGTCTTCCTACGAGCAGTACTTC

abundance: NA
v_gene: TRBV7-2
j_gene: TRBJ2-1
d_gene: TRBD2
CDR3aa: CASSLERGLAGVNEQFF
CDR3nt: TGTGCCAGCAGCTTAGAGCGGGGGCTAGCGGGAGTTAATGAGCAGTTCTTC

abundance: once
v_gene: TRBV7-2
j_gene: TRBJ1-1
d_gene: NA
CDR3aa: CASSLTFNTEAFF
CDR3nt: TGTGCCAGCAGCTTGACATTTAACACTGAAGCTTTCTTT

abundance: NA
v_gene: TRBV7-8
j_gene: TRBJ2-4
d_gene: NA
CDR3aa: CASSPGPGSQGPYF
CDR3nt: TGTGCCAGCAGCCCGGGCCCGGGGTCTCAGGGACCGTACTTC

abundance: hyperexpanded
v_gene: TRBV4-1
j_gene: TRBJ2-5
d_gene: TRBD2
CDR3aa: CASSQDPGGQETQYF
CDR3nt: TGCGCCAGCAGCCAAGATCCGGGGGGACAAGAGACCCAGTACTTC

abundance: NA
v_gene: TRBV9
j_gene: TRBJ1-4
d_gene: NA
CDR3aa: CASSPSLRNNEKLFF
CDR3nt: TGTGCCAGCAGCCCTTCCCTACGGAACAATGAAAAACTGTTTTTT

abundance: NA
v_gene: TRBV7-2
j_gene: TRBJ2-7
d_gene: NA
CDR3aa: CASSHYRGGQALYEQYF
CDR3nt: TGTGCCAGCAGCCACTACCGGGGGGGACAGGCTCTCTACGAGCAGTACTTC

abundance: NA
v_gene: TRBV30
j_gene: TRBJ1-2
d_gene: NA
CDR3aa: CAWRETWGYTF
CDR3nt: TGTGCCTGGAGGGAGACTTGGGGCTACACCTTC

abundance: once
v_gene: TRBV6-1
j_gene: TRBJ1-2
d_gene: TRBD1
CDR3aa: CASSLRQGKNYGYTF
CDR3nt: TGTGCCAGCAGCCTACGACAGGGGAAGAACTATGGCTACACCTTC

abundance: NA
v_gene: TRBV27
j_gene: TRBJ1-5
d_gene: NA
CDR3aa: CASSLTFGGTREPQHF
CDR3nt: TGTGCCAGCAGTTTAACTTTTGGGGGAACCAGGGAGCCCCAGCATTTT

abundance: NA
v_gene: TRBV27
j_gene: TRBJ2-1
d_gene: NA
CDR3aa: CASTPYAHYNEQFF
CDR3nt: TGTGCCAGCACGCCCTATGCCCACTACAATGAGCAGTTCTTC

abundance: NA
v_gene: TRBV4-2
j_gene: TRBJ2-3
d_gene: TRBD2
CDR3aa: CASSLFIASGGDTQYF
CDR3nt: TGTGCCAGCAGCCTCTTTATCGCTAGCGGGGGAGATACGCAGTATTTT

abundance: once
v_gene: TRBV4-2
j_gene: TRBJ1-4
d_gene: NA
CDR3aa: CASQTRGSYNEKLFF
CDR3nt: TGTGCCAGCCAAACGCGGGGGTCCTATAATGAAAAACTGTTTTTT

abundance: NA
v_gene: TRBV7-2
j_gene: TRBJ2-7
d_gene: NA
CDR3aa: CASSLVGGLVSYEQYF
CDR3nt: TGTGCCAGCAGCTTAGTGGGGGGCCTTGTCTCCTACGAGCAGTACTTC

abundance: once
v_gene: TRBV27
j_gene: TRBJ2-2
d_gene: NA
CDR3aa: CASSYSGATANTGELFF
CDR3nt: TGTGCCAGCAGTTACTCCGGGGCCACCGCGAACACCGGGGAGCTGTTTTTT

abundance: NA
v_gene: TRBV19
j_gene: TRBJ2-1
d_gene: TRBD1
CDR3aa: CASSVDSGQGAYNEQFF
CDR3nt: TGTGCCAGTAGTGTAGACTCGGGACAGGGGGCCTACAATGAGCAGTTCTTC

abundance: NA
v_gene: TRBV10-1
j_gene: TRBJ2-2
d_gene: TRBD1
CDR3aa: CASLPPRTGATGELFF
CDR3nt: TGCGCCAGCCTACCGCCAAGGACAGGCGCCACCGGGGAGCTGTTTTTT

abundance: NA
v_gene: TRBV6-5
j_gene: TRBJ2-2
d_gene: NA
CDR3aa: CASSPWGITGELFF
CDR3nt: TGTGCCAGCAGTCCCTGGGGGATCACCGGGGAGCTGTTTTTT

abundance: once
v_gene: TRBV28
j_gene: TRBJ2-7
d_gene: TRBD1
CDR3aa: CASELPGTGSHEQYF
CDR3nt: TGTGCCAGCGAACTTCCCGGGACAGGGAGCCACGAGCAGTACTTC

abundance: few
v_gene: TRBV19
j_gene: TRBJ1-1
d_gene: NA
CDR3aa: CASTTLGGNTEAFF
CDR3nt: TGTGCCAGTACCACTCTGGGGGGGAACACTGAAGCTTTCTTT

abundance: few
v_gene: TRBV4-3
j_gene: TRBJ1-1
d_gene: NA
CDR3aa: CASSQDREWAEAFF
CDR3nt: TGCGCCAGCAGCCAAGACAGGGAGTGGGCTGAAGCTTTCTTT

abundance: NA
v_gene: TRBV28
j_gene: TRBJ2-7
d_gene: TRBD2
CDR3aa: CASSSGLAFYEQYF
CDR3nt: TGTGCCAGCAGTTCGGGACTAGCGTTCTACGAGCAGTACTTC

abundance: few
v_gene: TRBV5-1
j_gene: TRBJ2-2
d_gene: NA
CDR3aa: CASSLGHRDKNTGELFF
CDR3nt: TGCGCCAGCAGCTTGGGACATAGGGACAAGAACACCGGGGAGCTGTTTTTT

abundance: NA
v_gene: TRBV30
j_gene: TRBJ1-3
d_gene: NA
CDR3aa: CAWRTLGGNTIYF
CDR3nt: TGTGCCTGGAGGACATTGGGGGGGAACACCATATATTTT

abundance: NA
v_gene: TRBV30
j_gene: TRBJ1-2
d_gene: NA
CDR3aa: CAWSTGIYGYTF
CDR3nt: TGTGCCTGGAGCACAGGGATCTATGGCTACACCTTC

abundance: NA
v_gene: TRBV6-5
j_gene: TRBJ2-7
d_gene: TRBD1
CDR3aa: CASHRGYEQYF
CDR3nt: TGTGCCAGCCACAGGGGTTACGAGCAGTACTTC

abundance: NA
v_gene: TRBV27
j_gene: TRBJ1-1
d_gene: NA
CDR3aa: CASSLSAGFNTEAFF
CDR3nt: TGTGCCAGCAGTTTATCAGCAGGATTTAACACTGAAGCTTTCTTT

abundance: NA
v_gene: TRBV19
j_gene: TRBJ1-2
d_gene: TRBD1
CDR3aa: CASRGTDIPYGYTF
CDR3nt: TGTGCCAGTAGGGGGACAGATATTCCCTATGGCTACACCTTC

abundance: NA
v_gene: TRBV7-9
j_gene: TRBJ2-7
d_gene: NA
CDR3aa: CASSVSGTPSYEQYF
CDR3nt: TGTGCCAGCAGCGTCTCCGGGACACCCTCCTACGAGCAGTACTTC

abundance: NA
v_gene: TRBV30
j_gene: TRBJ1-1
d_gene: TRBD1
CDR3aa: CACRDRIATEAFF
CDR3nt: TGTGCCTGCCGGGACAGAATCGCCACTGAAGCTTTCTTT

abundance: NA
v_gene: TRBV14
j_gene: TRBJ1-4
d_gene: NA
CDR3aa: CASSQFRTLGEKLFF
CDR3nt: TGTGCCAGCAGCCAATTTAGGACCCTCGGGGAAAAACTGTTTTTT

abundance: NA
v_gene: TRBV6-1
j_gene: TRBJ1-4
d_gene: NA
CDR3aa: CASILDSTNEKLFF
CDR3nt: TGTGCCAGCATTCTAGACTCAACTAATGAAAAACTGTTTTTT

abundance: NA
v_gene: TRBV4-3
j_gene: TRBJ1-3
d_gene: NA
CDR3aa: CASSQDRGVSNTIYF
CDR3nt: TGCGCCAGCAGCCAAGATAGAGGGGTCAGTAACACCATATATTTT

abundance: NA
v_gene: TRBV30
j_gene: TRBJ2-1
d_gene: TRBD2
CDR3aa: CAWNLAGRPYNEQFF
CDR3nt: TGTGCCTGGAACCTAGCGGGGCGCCCTTACAATGAGCAGTTCTTC

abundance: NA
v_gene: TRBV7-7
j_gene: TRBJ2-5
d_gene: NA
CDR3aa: CASSRGYQETQYF
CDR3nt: TGTGCTAGCAGTAGGGGGTACCAAGAGACCCAGTACTTC

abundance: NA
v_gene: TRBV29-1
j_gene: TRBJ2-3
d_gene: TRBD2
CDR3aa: CSEGLAGGRGTQYF
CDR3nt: TGCAGCGAAGGACTAGCGGGGGGCCGGGGTACGCAGTATTTT

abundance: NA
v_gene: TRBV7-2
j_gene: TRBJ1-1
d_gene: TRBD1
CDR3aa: CATRTGGFNTEAFF
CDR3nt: TGTGCCACCAGGACAGGGGGCTTCAACACTGAAGCTTTCTTT

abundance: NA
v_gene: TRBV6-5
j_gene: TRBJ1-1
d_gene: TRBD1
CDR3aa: CASSHQTGTEAFF
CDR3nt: TGTGCCAGCAGTCACCAGACAGGGACTGAAGCTTTCTTT